This TCR beta chain emerged from a study of immune cell composition in non-small cell lung cancer. V shed 3 bases and J 5 bases; nucleotides not matched to a gene: 8. This CDR3 region has 14 residues. The germline V gene encodes CDR1 GTSNPN and CDR2 SVGIG (reference sequence). TCRdb's table, derived via immunoSEQ multiplex PCR, lists solely in-frame clones and lacks some. The table has about 15,000 clones, roughly two thirds seen once. This sequence originates from a human donor with non-small cell lung cancer. The sample was lung tumor tissue. The chain joins TRBV30 to TRBJ2-5; TRBD2 matches at 8 bases. In DNA form, the CDR3 reads TGTGCCTGGAGCCCGGGACTAGGGTCGGAGACCCAGTACTTC. Protein sequence: CAWSPGLGSETQYF.